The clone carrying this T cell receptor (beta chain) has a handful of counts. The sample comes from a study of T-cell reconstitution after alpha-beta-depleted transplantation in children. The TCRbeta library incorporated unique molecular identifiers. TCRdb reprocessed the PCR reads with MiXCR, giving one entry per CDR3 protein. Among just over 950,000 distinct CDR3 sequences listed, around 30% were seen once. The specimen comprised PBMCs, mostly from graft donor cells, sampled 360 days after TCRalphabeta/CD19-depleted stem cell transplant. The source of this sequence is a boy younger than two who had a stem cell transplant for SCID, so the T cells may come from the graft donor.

The CDR3 here is CSARRSGMNTEAFF. CDR3 sequence (DNA): TGCAGTGCTAGGCGCTCAGGGATGAACACTGAAGCTTTCTTT. The rearrangement joins TRBV20-1 to TRBJ1-1, with D tentatively TRBD1 (5 bases). Germline V gene data show CDR1 as DFQATT and CDR2 as SNEGSKA (reference sequence). V lost 3 bases to trimming and J lost 0 bases, with 11 bases between them. The CDR3 length is 14 residues.